What follows describes a single T cell receptor (beta chain). After removal of 8 bases from V and 3 bases from J, the junction contained 15 bases not matched to a gene. The CDR3 is 16 residues long. Germline-derived CDR1 and CDR2 are SNHLY and FYNNEI. This entry comes from a study of blood T cell repertoires in COVID-19. Study overall: Acute and convalescent COVID-19 samples came from the United States, Italy and Spain.

The repertoire was sequenced with immunoSEQ multiplex PCR; TCRdb's copy has only in-frame clones and lacks some. The sample includes approximately 120,000 clones, around 81% of them seen just once. This TCR was recovered from a woman in her forties or fifties with acute or convalescent COVID-19. The chain joins TRBV2 to TRBJ2-7, with 8 bases lining up with TRBD1. The sample consisted of peripheral blood. The CDR3 here is CASLYRPTGDLYEQYF. The CDR3 DNA reads as TGTGCCAGCCTATACCGTCCGACAGGGGACCTCTACGAGCAGTACTTC.